The rows below give T cell receptor beta chains drawn from one sample of a study of post-analysis software for immune sequencing data. From the PCR reads, TCRdb called clonotypes with MiXCR, one entry per CDR3 protein. The table lists fewer than 900,000 distinct CDR3 sequences, about 43% of them singletons, with roughly 4.9% in the top ten. Input material: blood. Source of these receptors: a girl between 10 and 17 years old with multiple sclerosis. Each CDR3 is given with its conserved first and last residue. Each record gives: D gene, V gene, clone size, J gene, CDR3 DNA, CDR3 protein. D genes are given only for firm matches. Size values are once, few and many counts, or a class for expanded clones, and some rows have none.

TRBD1,TRBV10-3,once,TRBJ1-2,TGTGCCATCAGTCTAGAACAGGGGGCGAACTATGGCTACACCTTC,CAISLEQGANYGYTF
.,TRBV6-2/TRBV6-3,.,TRBJ2-6,TGTGCCAGCAGTTACGCCTCGTTGGGGGCCAACGTCCTGACTTTC,CASSYASLGANVLTF
.,TRBV4-3,.,TRBJ2-3,TGCGCCAGCAGCCAAGAGGATACGAGCTACCTTTTAGATACGCAGTATTTT,CASSQEDTSYLLDTQYF
TRBD2,TRBV18,.,TRBJ2-7,TGTGCCAGCTCAAACACTAGCGGGAGGCCCTACGAGCAGTACTTC,CASSNTSGRPYEQYF
.,TRBV5-4,few,TRBJ2-1,TGTGCCAGCAGCTTGGCAGAGCTAGCGAGCTACAATGAGCAGTTCTTC,CASSLAELASYNEQFF
.,TRBV5-1,.,TRBJ1-6,TGCGCCAGCAGCAATATACCTGGGGAAGGTTCACCCCTCCACTTT,CASSNIPGEGSPLHF
TRBD1,TRBV20-1,.,TRBJ1-2,TGCAGTGCAACCGGGACAGGGGAATATGGCTACACCTTC,CSATGTGEYGYTF
.,TRBV12-3/TRBV12-4,.,TRBJ2-1,TGTGCCAGCAGTTGGGGCGGTTTCGGGAACTACGATGAGCAGTTCTTC,CASSWGGFGNYDEQFF
.,TRBV10-3,few,TRBJ2-1,TGTGCCATCACTGGCGGGGTTTACAATGAGCAGTTCTTC,CAITGGVYNEQFF
.,TRBV7-2,few,TRBJ2-1,TGTGCCAGCAGCCATTACAGGATCTTCTCCTACAATGAGCAGTTCTTC,CASSHYRIFSYNEQFF
TRBD1,TRBV12-3/TRBV12-4,.,TRBJ2-5,TGTGCCAGCAGGTCCGGGACAGGGGCCGCGAAGACCCAGTACTTC,CASRSGTGAAKTQYF
TRBD1,TRBV27,.,TRBJ1-5,TGTGCCAGCAGTTCAACAGGGGTCAATCAGCCCCAGCATTTT,CASSSTGVNQPQHF
.,TRBV30,few,TRBJ1-1,TGTGCCGGAACACCCCGGGCAGGGAGGCGGACTGAAGCTTTCTTT,CAGTPRAGRRTEAFF
.,TRBV9,.,TRBJ1-1,TGTGCCAGCAGCGACAGTCCCACTGAAGCTTTCTTT,CASSDSPTEAFF
.,TRBV28,.,TRBJ2-7,TGTGCCACTAACGAGGACCTCCAGGAGCAGTACTTC,CATNEDLQEQYF
TRBD2,TRBV20-1,few,TRBJ2-1,TGCAGTGCTAACCCGGGACTAGCGTCCAATGAGCAGTTCTTC,CSANPGLASNEQFF
TRBD2,TRBV10-2,.,TRBJ2-7,TGCGCCAGCAGTGAGATAGCGGGGAACTCCTACGAGCAGTACTTC,CASSEIAGNSYEQYF
.,TRBV6-5,once,TRBJ1-1,TGTGCCAGCACCCGGACCCGGACCTCTAACACTGAAGCTTTCTTT,CASTRTRTSNTEAFF
TRBD1,TRBV4-3,.,TRBJ1-4,TGCGCCAGCAGCCAAGTCGGGACAGGGGGCGAAAAACTGTTTTTT,CASSQVGTGGEKLFF
.,TRBV30,few,TRBJ2-7,TGTGCCTGCGGAGCCGGGAGCTACGAGCAGTACTTC,CACGAGSYEQYF
.,TRBV6-1,.,TRBJ1-1,TGTGCCAGCAGGGCCCACGGTGGGGGGCGAGGACGGACTGAAGCTTTCTTT,CASRAHGGGRGRTEAFF
.,TRBV5-5,few,TRBJ2-7,TGTGCCAGCAGCTTGGTACCGCTAGACGAGCAGTACTTC,CASSLVPLDEQYF
TRBD2,TRBV7-8,.,TRBJ2-4,TGTGCCAGCAGTCCTGTGCGGCTAGCGGGAGGGGCCAAAAACATTCAGTACTTC,CASSPVRLAGGAKNIQYF
.,TRBV6-5,.,TRBJ2-5,TGTGCCAGCAGATCGACCGGGACCGCCCAAGAGACCCAGTACTTC,CASRSTGTAQETQYF
.,TRBV7-2,few,TRBJ2-7,TGTGCCAGCACCAATGGAAGGGTTGTCTACGAGCAGTACTTC,CASTNGRVVYEQYF
.,TRBV20-1,.,TRBJ2-1,TGCAGTGCTAGGAGCCGGGGGCGGGCGGACTACAATGAGCAGTTCTTC,CSARSRGRADYNEQFF
.,TRBV6-5,.,TRBJ2-7,TGTGCCAGCAGCGTGAGGACAGTCGACTACAATGAGCAGTACTTC,CASSVRTVDYNEQYF
.,TRBV9,few,TRBJ2-5,TGTGCCAGCAGCACTCGACAGGGAGGCCCACAAGAGACCCAGTACTTC,CASSTRQGGPQETQYF
.,TRBV7-6,few,TRBJ2-7,TGTGCCAGCAGCCCCCGCCTAGGGGGAGGGGGGTACGAGCAGTACTTC,CASSPRLGGGGYEQYF
.,TRBV6-5,.,TRBJ2-5,TGTGCCAGCAGTTACCCGGGGGACCAAGAGACCCAGTACTTC,CASSYPGDQETQYF
.,TRBV20-1,.,TRBJ2-1,TGCAGTGCTAGAGTCCTTACGGGCAATGAGCAGTTCTTC,CSARVLTGNEQFF
.,TRBV12-3/TRBV12-4,.,TRBJ1-5,TGTGCCAGCAGTTTAGGGGAGCCCAATCAGCCCCAGCATTTT,CASSLGEPNQPQHF
.,TRBV11-3,.,TRBJ1-6,TGTGCCAGCAGCTTCGGACATCTCGGGGCACCCCTCCACTTT,CASSFGHLGAPLHF
TRBD2,TRBV7-6,.,TRBJ2-1,TGTGCCAGCAGCATCAGCGGGGGGTTCTACAATGAGCAGTTCTTC,CASSISGGFYNEQFF
TRBD1,TRBV9,.,TRBJ1-2,TGTGCCAGCAGCGGGACAGGGGCCCCTCCGACTAACCATGGCTACACCTTC,CASSGTGAPPTNHGYTF
TRBD1,TRBV20-1,.,TRBJ2-5,TGCAGTGCTAGAGACGGGACAGGGGGGCAAGAGACCCAGTACTTC,CSARDGTGGQETQYF
.,TRBV6-6,.,TRBJ1-6,TGTGCCAGTAGGGGATCCTATAATTCACCCCTCCACTTT,CASRGSYNSPLHF
TRBD2,TRBV7-9,.,TRBJ2-7,TGTGCCAGCAGCTTAGCGCCGATGGGGGGGATCGCCTACGAGCAGTACTTC,CASSLAPMGGIAYEQYF
.,TRBV20-1,.,TRBJ1-1,TGCAGTGGCCATGCGGGGGACACTGAAGCTTTCTTT,CSGHAGDTEAFF
.,TRBV6-5,once,TRBJ1-4,TGTGCCAGTCGGGGGGCCGCAACTAATGAAAAACTGTTTTTT,CASRGAATNEKLFF
TRBD2,TRBV5-1,.,TRBJ2-3,TGCGCCAGCAGCTTAACTAGCGGGAGTGATACGCAGTATTTT,CASSLTSGSDTQYF
TRBD1,TRBV6-2/TRBV6-3,.,TRBJ2-6,TGTGCCAGCAGTTGGACAGGGACCCCTGGGGCCAACGTCCTGACTTTC,CASSWTGTPGANVLTF
TRBD2,TRBV6-1,.,TRBJ2-1,TGTGCCAGCAGGAGGACTAGCCAACCTCTGGGCAATGAGCAGTTCTTT,CASRRTSQPLGNEQFF
.,TRBV6-4,.,TRBJ2-1,TGTGCCAGCAGTCCAACAGCAGATTCCTACAATGAGCAGTTCTTC,CASSPTADSYNEQFF
.,TRBV21-1,few,TRBJ2-7,TGTGCCAGCAGCATAGATCCTAGCTCTCTCTCCTACGAGCAGTACTTC,CASSIDPSSLSYEQYF
.,TRBV5-1,few,TRBJ2-7,TGCGCCAGCAGCTCCGGGGACCCTTTGGGGGAGCAGTACTTC,CASSSGDPLGEQYF
TRBD1,TRBV7-9,.,TRBJ1-1,TGTGCCAGCAGCTTAGGGACAGGGGCTCTTGAAGCTTTCTTT,CASSLGTGALEAFF
.,TRBV11-2,.,TRBJ2-3,TGTGCCAGCAGCTTAGTCGGGAAAGGAGCAGATACGCAGTATTTT,CASSLVGKGADTQYF
TRBD1,TRBV2,.,TRBJ2-7,TGTGCCAGCAGTGAGAAACAGGGGGCTTTCTACGAGCAGTACTTC,CASSEKQGAFYEQYF
.,TRBV7-9,.,TRBJ2-2,TGTGCCAGCAGCTTAGCGCCACCCCTACAGCACGTCACCGGGGAGCTGTTTTTT,CASSLAPPLQHVTGELFF
.,TRBV5-1,.,TRBJ1-1,TGCGCCAGCAGCTTGGCCGGCCGGGGAGGGACTGAAGCTTTCTTT,CASSLAGRGGTEAFF
TRBD2,TRBV20-1,once,TRBJ2-1,TGCAGTGCTAGAGGGACTAGCGGGGGATACAATGAGCAGTTCTTC,CSARGTSGGYNEQFF
TRBD2,TRBV12-3/TRBV12-4,few,TRBJ2-4,TGTGCCAGCAGTTGGGGAGCGGGGGCGGGAAACATTCAGTACTTC,CASSWGAGAGNIQYF
.,TRBV7-2,few,TRBJ2-7,TGTGCCAGCAGCTCTCAAGCTGGGCGGCAGCGCTACGAGCAGTACTTC,CASSSQAGRQRYEQYF
TRBD2,TRBV5-6,once,TRBJ2-4,TGTGCCAGCAGCCCGAGGGGACTAGCGGACAAAAACATTCAGTACTTC,CASSPRGLADKNIQYF
.,TRBV7-3,few,TRBJ2-1,TGTGCCAGCAGCTTAACGGCGGATAGCTCCTACAATGAGCAGTTCTTC,CASSLTADSSYNEQFF
.,TRBV24-1,.,TRBJ2-6,TGTGCCACCAGTGATCGGGGAAGCTCTGGGGCCAACGTCCTGACTTTC,CATSDRGSSGANVLTF
TRBD2,TRBV11-2,.,TRBJ2-4,TGTGCCAGCAGCTTAGGGGAGGGATTCAAAAACATTCAGTACTTC,CASSLGEGFKNIQYF